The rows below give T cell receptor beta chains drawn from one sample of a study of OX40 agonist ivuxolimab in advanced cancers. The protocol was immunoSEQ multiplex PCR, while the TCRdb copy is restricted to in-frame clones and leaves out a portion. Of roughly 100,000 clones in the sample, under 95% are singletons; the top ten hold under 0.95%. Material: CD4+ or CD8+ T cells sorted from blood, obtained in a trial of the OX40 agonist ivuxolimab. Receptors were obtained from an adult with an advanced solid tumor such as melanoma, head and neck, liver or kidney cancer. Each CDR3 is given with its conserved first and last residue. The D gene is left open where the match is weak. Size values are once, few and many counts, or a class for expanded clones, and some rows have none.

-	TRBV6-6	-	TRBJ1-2	CASSFLRDGDGYTF	TGTGCCAGCAGTTTTCTCCGGGACGGTGATGGCTACACCTTC
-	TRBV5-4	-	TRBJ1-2	CASISSEGYYGYTF	TGTGCCAGCATCTCTTCGGAAGGGTACTATGGCTACACCTTC
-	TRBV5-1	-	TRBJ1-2	CASSPLQGFDYGYTF	TGCGCCAGCAGCCCGTTACAGGGTTTCGACTATGGCTACACCTTC
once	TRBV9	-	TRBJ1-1	CASRNLGDSGEAFF	TGTGCCAGCAGGAATCTAGGGGACTCGGGTGAAGCTTTCTTT
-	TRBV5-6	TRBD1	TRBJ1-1	CASSPTTGAVGTEAFF	TGTGCCAGCAGCCCAACAACAGGGGCGGTGGGTACTGAAGCTTTCTTT
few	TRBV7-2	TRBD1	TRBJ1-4	CASSIDRGFTEKLFF	TGTGCCAGCAGCATCGACAGGGGATTTACTGAAAAACTGTTTTTT
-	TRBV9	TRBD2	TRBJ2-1	CASSVGLAKNEQFF	TGTGCCAGCAGCGTAGGACTAGCGAAGAATGAGCAGTTCTTC
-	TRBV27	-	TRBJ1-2	CASGRVGGYTF	TGTGCCAGCGGGAGAGTAGGTGGCTACACCTTC
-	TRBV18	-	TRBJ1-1	CASSPAPDINTEAFF	TGTGCCAGCTCACCAGCCCCGGACATCAACACTGAAGCTTTCTTT
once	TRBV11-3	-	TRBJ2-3	CASSTVRTVSPGRTDTQYF	TGTGCCAGCAGTACTGTTCGGACAGTTTCCCCGGGGCGCACAGATACGCAGTATTTT
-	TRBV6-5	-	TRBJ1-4	CATARDEKLFF	TGTGCCACCGCGAGGGACGAAAAACTGTTTTTT
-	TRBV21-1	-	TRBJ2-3	CASSKERGDASTDTQYF	TGTGCCAGCAGCAAAGAAAGGGGGGACGCTAGCACAGATACGCAGTATTTT
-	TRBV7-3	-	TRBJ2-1	CASSLGQGYNNEQFF	TGTGCCAGCAGCTTAGGGCAGGGGTATAACAATGAGCAGTTCTTC
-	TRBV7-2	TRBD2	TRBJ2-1	CASSRPPTSGREPYNEQFF	TGTGCCAGCAGTCGCCCCCCAACTAGCGGGAGGGAGCCCTACAATGAGCAGTTCTTC
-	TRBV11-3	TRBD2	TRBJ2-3	CASSRRTSGILADTQYF	TGTGCCAGCAGCAGAAGAACTAGCGGGATCCTCGCAGATACGCAGTATTTT
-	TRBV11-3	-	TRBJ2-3	CASSLERTDTQYF	TGTGCCAGCAGCTTAGAAAGGACAGATACGCAGTATTTT
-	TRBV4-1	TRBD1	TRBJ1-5	CASSHEGTGGDRGNQPQRF	TGCGCCAGCAGCCATGAAGGGACAGGGGGCGATCGAGGCAATCAGCCCCAGCGTTTT
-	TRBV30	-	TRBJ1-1	CAWTIQGSTEAFF	TGTGCCTGGACGATACAGGGTTCCACTGAAGCTTTCTTT
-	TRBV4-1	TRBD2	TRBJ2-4	CASSQGTSGRRAYF	TGCGCCAGCAGCCAAGGGACTAGCGGGAGACGGGCGTACTTC
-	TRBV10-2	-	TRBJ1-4	CASSESGPTGEKLFF	TGCGCCAGCAGTGAGTCCGGACCTACAGGGGAAAAACTGTTTTTT
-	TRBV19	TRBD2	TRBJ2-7	CASSDLAGKDEQYF	TGTGCCAGTAGTGACCTAGCGGGGAAGGACGAGCAGTACTTC
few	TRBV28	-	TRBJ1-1	CASSFISRENTEAFF	TGTGCCAGCAGCTTTATTAGCCGGGAGAACACTGAAGCTTTCTTT
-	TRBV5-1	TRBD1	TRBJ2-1	CASSLRQGAGDEQFF	TGCGCCAGCAGCTTAAGACAGGGGGCCGGGGATGAGCAGTTCTTC
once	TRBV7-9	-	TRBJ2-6	CASSIAGANVLTF	TGTGCCAGCAGTATAGCGGGGGCCAACGTCCTGACTTTC
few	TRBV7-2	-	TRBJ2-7	CATQQGPEDEQYF	TGTGCTACCCAGCAGGGGCCCGAGGACGAGCAGTACTTC
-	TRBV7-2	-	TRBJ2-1	CASSLGASGEQFF	TGTGCCAGCAGCTTAGGGGCTAGTGGTGAGCAGTTCTTC
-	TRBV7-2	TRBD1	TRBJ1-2	CASRLPGGSNGYTF	TGTGCCAGCAGGTTACCAGGGGGCAGTAATGGCTACACCTTC
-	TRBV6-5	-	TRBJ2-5	CASSWRGGTQYF	TGTGCCAGCAGTTGGCGGGGCGGGACCCAGTACTTC